This TCR beta chain was sequenced during a study of T cell clonality in common variable immunodeficiency. Study-wide points: Fewer deletions and N-nucleotide insertions were reportedly seen in common variable immunodeficiency TCR beta sequences.

CVID meant reduced serum IgG, IgA and/or IgM plus specific antibody deficiency. Caucasian heritage predominated among both patients and controls. Heparinized whole blood, roughly 4.5 to 8 ml, came from each donor. Sequencing was performed with immunoSEQ multiplex PCR; in TCRdb, only in-frame clones are kept and a portion is missing. The record shows about 26,000 clones for this sample, with no singletons present. This clone was seen ten or more times. Its specificity is not known. The read terminates 3 residues before the CDR3 end, so the remaining end is supplied by the germline J gene. Deletions cut 3 bases from V and 0 bases from J, with 8 bases between. The CDR3 contains 14 residues. The V gene's germline CDR1 is SNHLY and CDR2 FYNNEI.

Sequencing was done on a sample of peripheral blood mononuclear cells. The clonotype comes from a human donor with common variable immunodeficiency. This chain connects TRBV2 to TRBJ2-5, with a weak D call TRBD2 (6 bases). The CDR3 loop is CASSEQRDQETQYF. Incomplete CDR3 DNA: TGTGCCAGCAGTGAGCAGCGGGACCAAGAGACC.